The rows below give T cell receptor beta chains drawn from one sample of a study of blood T cell repertoires in COVID-19. Only in-frame clones appear in the TCRdb table, and some are missing; sequencing was by immunoSEQ multiplex PCR. The sample has more than 200,000 clones, 65% to 90% seen once. Sequenced input: PBMCs or T cells enriched from blood (not recorded which). These receptors were taken from a man aged 35-49 years who had recovered from COVID-19. CDR3s include the opening cysteine and the closing phenylalanine or tryptophan. A D gene is named only where the DNA matches it firmly.

J	D	V	DNA	CDR3
TRBJ2-3	-	TRBV30	TGTGCCTGTGGGCAAGGCACAGATACGCAGTATTTT	CACGQGTDTQYF
TRBJ2-1	-	TRBV11-2	TGTGCCAGCAGCAAATGGGGCCGGGACACTACTTACAATGAGCAGTTCTTC	CASSKWGRDTTYNEQFF
TRBJ1-1	-	TRBV7-3	TGTGCCAGCAGTAAAACAGGGACTGAAGCTTTCTTT	CASSKTGTEAFF
TRBJ2-7	-	TRBV3-1/TRBV3-2	TGTGCCAGCAGCCAAGGGTCAGCGAACGGTGCCTACGAGCAGTACTTC	CASSQGSANGAYEQYF
TRBJ1-5	TRBD1	TRBV11-1	TGTGCCAGCAGCTCCCGAGGGACAGGGTCCAATCAGCCCCAGCATTTT	CASSSRGTGSNQPQHF
TRBJ2-1	TRBD2	TRBV29-1	TGCAGCGTTGAAGGGCCTAGCGGGATAGGGGATGAGCAGTTCTTC	CSVEGPSGIGDEQFF
TRBJ2-1	TRBD2	TRBV18	TGTGCCAGCTCACCTATTTTACGGGGGGGCGGTGAGCAGTTCTTC	CASSPILRGGGEQFF
TRBJ1-5	-	TRBV18	TGTGCCAGCTCACGGGACACCTATAGCAATCAGCCCCAGCATTTT	CASSRDTYSNQPQHF
TRBJ2-2	-	TRBV2	TGTGCCAGCAGGGGGGACTCAATAAACACCGGGGAGCTGTTTTTT	CASRGDSINTGELFF
TRBJ1-3	-	TRBV4-1	TGCGCCAGCAGCCAACCGAAAAAACAGGGCCCTGGAAACACCATATATTTT	CASSQPKKQGPGNTIYF
TRBJ1-2	TRBD1	TRBV7-9	TGTGCCAGCAGTACAGGGGCCTCGCAGGGCTACACCTTC	CASSTGASQGYTF
TRBJ2-3	-	TRBV6-2/TRBV6-3	TGTGCCAGCAGTTACTCGGGCGGGGCATCCCTTGATACGCAGTATTTT	CASSYSGGASLDTQYF
TRBJ2-2	TRBD2	TRBV5-1	TGCGCCGGCTCGACTAGCGGATCTCCGGGGGAGCTGTTTTTT	CAGSTSGSPGELFF
TRBJ1-1	TRBD1	TRBV18	TGTGCCAGCTCACAACAGGGGTACGTGAACACTGAAGCTTTCTTT	CASSQQGYVNTEAFF
TRBJ2-7	-	TRBV5-1	TGCGCCAGCAGCTTAAACAGGGCCCCCTACGAGCAGTACTTC	CASSLNRAPYEQYF
TRBJ2-1	TRBD2	TRBV2	TGTGCCAGCAGGACGACTAGCGGGAGAGCCGATGAGCAGTTCTTC	CASRTTSGRADEQFF
TRBJ1-5	-	TRBV27	TGTGCCAGCAGTTTAAGAGGGCCCAATCAGCCCCAGCATTTT	CASSLRGPNQPQHF